This TCR beta chain is drawn from a study of T cell changes during pregnancy in multiple sclerosis. V lost 1 base to trimming and J lost 3 bases, with 10 bases between them. Germline CDR1 and CDR2: SGHTA and FQGNSA. CDR3 length: 16 amino acids. TCRdb keeps only in-frame clones here, not all; method: immunoSEQ multiplex PCR. This sample has some 57,000 clones, with approximately 91% found just once. The receptor comes from a female donor with multiple sclerosis, enrolled in a pregnancy study. The chain is built from TRBV7-2 and TRBJ1-6; possible D gene TRBD1, 5 bases. The material sequenced was CD4+ T cells from peripheral blood mononuclear cells, taken in the first trimester of pregnancy. CDR3 in amino acids: CASSLDRQLYNSPLHF. The CDR3 region has the DNA TGTGCCAGCAGCTTAGACCGACAGCTCTATAATTCACCCCTCCACTTT.